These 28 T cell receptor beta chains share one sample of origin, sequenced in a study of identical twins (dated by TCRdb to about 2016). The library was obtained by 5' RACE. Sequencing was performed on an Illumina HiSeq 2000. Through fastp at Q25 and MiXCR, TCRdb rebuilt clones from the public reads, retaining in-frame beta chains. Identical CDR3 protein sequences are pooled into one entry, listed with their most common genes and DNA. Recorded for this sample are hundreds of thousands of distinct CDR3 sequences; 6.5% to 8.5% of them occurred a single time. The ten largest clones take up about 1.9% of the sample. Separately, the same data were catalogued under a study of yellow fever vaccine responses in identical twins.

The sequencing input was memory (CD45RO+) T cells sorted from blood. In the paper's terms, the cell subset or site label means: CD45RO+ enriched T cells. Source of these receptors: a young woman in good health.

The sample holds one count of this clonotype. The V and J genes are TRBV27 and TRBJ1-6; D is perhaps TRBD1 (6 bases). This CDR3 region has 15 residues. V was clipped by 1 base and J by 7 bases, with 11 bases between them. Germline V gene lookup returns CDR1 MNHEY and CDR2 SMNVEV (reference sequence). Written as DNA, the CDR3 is TGTGCCAGCAGTTTATTAGGGGGGATGAATTCACCCCTCCACTTT. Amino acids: CASSLLGGMNSPLHF.

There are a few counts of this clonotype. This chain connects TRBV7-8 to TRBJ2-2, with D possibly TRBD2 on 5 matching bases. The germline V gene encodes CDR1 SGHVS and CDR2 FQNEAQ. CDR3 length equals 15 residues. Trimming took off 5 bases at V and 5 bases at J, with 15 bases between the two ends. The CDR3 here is CASSGSGSVTGELFF. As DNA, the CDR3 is TGTGCCAGCAGCGGAAGTGGGAGCGTTACCGGGGAGCTGTTTTTT.

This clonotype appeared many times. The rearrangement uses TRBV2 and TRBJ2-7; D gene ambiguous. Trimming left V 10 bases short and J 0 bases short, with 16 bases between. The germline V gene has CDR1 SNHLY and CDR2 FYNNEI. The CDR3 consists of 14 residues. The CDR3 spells CATHHSRDSYEQYF. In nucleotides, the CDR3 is TGTGCCACCCACCACAGCCGAGACTCCTACGAGCAGTACTTC. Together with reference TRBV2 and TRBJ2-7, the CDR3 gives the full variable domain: EPEVTQTPSHQVTQMGQEVILRCVPISNHLYFYWYRQILGQKVEFLVSFYNNEISEKSEIFDDQFSVERPDGSNFTLKIRSTKLEDSAMYFCATHHSRDSYEQYFGPGTRLTVT.

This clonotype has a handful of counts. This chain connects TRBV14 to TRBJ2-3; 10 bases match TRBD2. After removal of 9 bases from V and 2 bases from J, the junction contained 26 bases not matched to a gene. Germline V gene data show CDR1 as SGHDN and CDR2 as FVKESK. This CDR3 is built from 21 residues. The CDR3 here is CARIPRSASGSLTFLTDTQYF. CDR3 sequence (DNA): TGTGCCAGGATCCCCCGATCGGCTAGCGGGAGTCTCACCTTCCTCACAGATACGCAGTATTTT.

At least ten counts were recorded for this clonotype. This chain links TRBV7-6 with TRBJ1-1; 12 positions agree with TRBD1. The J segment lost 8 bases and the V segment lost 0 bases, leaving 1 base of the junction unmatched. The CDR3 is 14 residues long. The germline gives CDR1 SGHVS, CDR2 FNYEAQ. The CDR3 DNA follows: TGTGCCAGCAGCTTAGCGGGACAGGGGGCAGAAGCTTTCTTT. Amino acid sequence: CASSLAGQGAEAFF.

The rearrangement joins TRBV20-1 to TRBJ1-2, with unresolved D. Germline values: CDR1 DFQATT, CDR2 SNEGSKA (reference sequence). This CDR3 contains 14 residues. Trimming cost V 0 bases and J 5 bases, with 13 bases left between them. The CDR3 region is CSARDLRGYYGYTF. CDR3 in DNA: TGCAGTGCTAGAGATCTTCGCGGTTATTATGGCTACACCTTC.

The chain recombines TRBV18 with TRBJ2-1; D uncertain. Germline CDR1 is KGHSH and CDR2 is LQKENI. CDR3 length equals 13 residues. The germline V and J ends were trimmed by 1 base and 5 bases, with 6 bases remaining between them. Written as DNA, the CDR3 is TGTGCCAGCTCACCACTGATCGACAATGAGCAGTTCTTC. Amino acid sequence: CASSPLIDNEQFF.

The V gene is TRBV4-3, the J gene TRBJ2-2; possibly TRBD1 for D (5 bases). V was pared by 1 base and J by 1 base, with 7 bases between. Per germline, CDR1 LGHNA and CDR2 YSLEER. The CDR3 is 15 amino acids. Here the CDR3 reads CASSQVGVNTGELFF. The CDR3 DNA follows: TGCGCCAGCAGCCAAGTAGGGGTGAACACCGGGGAGCTGTTTTTT.

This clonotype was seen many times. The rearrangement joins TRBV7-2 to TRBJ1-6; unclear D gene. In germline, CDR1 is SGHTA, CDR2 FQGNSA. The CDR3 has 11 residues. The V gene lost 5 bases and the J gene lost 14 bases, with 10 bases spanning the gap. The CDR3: CASSRSVSLHF. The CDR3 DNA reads TGTGCCAGCAGCCGGAGTGTGTCCCTCCACTTT. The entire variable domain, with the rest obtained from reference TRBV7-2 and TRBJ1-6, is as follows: GAGVSQSPSNKVTEKGKDVELRCDPISGHTALYWYRQSLGQGLEFLIYFQGNSAPDKSGLPSDRFSAERTGGSVSTLTIQRTQQEDSAVYLCASSRSVSLHFGNGTRLTVT.

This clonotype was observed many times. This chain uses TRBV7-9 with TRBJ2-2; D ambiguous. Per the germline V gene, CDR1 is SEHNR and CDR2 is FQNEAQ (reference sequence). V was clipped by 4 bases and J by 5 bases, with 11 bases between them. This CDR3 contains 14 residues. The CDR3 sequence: CASSSSAGTGELFF. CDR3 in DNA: TGTGCCAGCAGCTCGTCGGCCGGGACCGGGGAGCTGTTTTTT.

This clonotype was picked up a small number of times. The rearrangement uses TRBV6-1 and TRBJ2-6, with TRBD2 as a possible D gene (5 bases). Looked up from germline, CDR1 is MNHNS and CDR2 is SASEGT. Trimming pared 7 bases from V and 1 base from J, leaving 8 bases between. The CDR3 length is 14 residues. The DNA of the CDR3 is TGTGCCAGCACGCGGAGGTCTGGGGCCAACGTCCTGACTTTC. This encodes CASTRRSGANVLTF.

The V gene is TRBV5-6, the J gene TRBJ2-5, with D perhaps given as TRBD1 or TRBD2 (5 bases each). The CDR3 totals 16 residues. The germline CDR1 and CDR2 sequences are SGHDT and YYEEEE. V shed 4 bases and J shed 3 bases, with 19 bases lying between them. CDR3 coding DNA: TGTGCCAGCAGCAACCCCGGGACCCCAGGGAAAGAGACCCAGTACTTC. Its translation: CASSNPGTPGKETQYF.

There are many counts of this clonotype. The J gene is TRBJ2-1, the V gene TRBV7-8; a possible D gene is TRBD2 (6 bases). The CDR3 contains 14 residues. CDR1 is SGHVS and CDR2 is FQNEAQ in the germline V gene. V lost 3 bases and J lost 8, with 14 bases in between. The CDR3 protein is CASSLAPGDYEQFF. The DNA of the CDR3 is TGTGCCAGCAGCTTGGCGCCGGGAGACTATGAGCAGTTCTTC. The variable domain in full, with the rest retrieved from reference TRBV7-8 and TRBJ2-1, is GAGVSQSPRYKVAKRGQDVALRCDPISGHVSLFWYQQALGQGPEFLTYFQNEAQLDKSGLPSDRFFAERPEGSVSTLKIQRTQQEDSAVYLCASSLAPGDYEQFFGPGTRLTVL.

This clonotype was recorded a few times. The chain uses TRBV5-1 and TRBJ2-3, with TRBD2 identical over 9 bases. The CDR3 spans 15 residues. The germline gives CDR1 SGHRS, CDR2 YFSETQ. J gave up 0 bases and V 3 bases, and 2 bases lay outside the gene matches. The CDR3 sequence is CASSSGLASTDTQYF. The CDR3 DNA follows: TGCGCCAGCAGCTCGGGACTAGCTAGCACAGATACGCAGTATTTT.

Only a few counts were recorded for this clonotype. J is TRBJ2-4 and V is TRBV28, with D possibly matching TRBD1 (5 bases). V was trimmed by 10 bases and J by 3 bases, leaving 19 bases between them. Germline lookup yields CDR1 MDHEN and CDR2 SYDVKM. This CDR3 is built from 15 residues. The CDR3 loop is CAIQQATIGKNIQYF. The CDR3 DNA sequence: TGTGCCATACAACAGGCCACCATTGGCAAAAACATTCAGTACTTC. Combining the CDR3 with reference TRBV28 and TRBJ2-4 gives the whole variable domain DVKVTQSSRYLVKRTGEKVFLECVQDMDHENMFWYRQDPGLGLRLIYFSYDVKMKEKGDIPEGYSVSREKKERFSLILESASTNQTSMYLCAIQQATIGKNIQYFGAGTRLSVL.

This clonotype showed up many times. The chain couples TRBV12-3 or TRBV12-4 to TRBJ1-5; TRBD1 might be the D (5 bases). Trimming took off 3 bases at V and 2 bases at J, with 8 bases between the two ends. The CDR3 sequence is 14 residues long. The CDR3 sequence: CASSFAGGNQPQHF. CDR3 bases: TGTGCCAGCAGTTTTGCGGGGGGCAATCAGCCCCAGCATTTT.

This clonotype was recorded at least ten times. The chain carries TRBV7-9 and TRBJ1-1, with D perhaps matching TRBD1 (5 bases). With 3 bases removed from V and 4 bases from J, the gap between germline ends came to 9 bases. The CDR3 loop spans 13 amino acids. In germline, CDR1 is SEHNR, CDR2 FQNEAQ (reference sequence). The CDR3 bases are TGTGCCAGCAGCTTGGGGGGAGCCACTGAAGCTTTCTTT. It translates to CASSLGGATEAFF.

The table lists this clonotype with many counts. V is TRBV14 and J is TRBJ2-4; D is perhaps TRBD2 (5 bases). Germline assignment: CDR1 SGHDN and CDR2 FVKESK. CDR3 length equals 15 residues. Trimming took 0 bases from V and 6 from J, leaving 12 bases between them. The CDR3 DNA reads TGTGCCAGCAGCCAAGATACGGTGGCGGGAAACATTCAGTACTTC. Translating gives CASSQDTVAGNIQYF. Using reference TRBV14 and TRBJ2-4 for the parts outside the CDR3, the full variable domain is EAGVTQFPSHSVIEKGQTVTLRCDPISGHDNLYWYRRVMGKEIKFLLHFVKESKQDESGMPNNRFLAERTGGTYSTLKVQPAELEDSGVYFCASSQDTVAGNIQYFGAGTRLSVL.

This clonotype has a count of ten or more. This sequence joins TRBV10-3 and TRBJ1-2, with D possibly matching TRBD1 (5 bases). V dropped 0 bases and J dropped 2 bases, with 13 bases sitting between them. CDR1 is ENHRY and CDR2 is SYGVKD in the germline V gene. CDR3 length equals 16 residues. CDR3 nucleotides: TGTGCCATCAGTGAGTCAGGCGGGGGATCGAACTATGGCTACACCTTC. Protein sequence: CAISESGGGSNYGYTF.

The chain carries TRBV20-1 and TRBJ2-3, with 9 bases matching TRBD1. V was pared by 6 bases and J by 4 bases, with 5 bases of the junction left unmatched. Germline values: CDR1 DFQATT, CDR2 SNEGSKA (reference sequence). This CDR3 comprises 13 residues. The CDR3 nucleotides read TGCAGTGCCGGACAGGGGACGGCAGATACGCAGTATTTT. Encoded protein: CSAGQGTADTQYF.

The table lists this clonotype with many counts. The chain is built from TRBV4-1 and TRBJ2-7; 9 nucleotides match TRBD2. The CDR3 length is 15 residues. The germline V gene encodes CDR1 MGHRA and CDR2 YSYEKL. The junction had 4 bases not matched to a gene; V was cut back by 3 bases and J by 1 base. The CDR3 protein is CASSHGTSMSYEQYF. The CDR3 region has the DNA TGCGCCAGCAGCCATGGGACTAGCATGTCCTACGAGCAGTACTTC.

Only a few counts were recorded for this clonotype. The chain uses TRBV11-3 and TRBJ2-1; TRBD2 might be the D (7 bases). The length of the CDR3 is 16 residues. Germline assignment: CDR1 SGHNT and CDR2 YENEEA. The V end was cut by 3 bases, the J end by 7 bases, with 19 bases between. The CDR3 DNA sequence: TGTGCCAGCAGCTTGGGGGGGCCGGGAGGTAAAAATGAGCAGTTCTTC. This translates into CASSLGGPGGKNEQFF.

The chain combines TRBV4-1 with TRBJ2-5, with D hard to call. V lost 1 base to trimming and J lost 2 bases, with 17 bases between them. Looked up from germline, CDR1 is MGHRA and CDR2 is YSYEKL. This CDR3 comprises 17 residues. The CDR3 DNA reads TGCGCCAGCAGCCAAGTTGATATGGGGTTTCGACAAGAGACCCAGTACTTC. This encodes CASSQVDMGFRQETQYF.

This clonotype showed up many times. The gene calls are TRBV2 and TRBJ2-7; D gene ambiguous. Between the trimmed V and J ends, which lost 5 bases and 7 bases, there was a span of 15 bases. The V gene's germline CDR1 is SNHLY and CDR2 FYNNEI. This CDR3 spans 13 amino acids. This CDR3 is CASSKVNSMEQYF. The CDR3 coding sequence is TGTGCCAGCAGTAAGGTGAACAGTATGGAGCAGTACTTC.

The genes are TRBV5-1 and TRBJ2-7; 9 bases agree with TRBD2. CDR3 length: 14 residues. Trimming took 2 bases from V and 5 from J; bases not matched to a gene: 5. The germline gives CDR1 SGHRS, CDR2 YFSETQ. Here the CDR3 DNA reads TGCGCCAGCAGCTTTGGCGGGAGGGCAAACGAGCAGTACTTC. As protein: CASSFGGRANEQYF.

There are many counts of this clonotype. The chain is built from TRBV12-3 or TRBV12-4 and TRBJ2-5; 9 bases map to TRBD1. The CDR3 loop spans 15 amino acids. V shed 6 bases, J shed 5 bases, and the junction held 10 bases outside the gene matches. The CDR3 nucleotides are TGTGCCAGCAGACACAACAGGGGGCCATTGGAGACCCAGTACTTC. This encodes CASRHNRGPLETQYF.

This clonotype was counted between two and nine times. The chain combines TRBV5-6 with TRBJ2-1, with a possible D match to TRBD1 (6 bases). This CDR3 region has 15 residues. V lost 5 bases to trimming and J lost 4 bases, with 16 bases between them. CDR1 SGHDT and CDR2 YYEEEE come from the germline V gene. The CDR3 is CASRNVDRLYNEQFF. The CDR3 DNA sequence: TGTGCCAGCAGAAACGTGGACAGATTATACAATGAGCAGTTCTTC.

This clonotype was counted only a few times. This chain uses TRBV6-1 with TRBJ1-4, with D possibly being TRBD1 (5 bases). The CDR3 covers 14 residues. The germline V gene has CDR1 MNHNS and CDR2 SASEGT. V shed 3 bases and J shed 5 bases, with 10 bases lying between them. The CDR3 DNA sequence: TGTGCCAGCAGTGACCGGGACGGAAATGAAAAACTGTTTTTT. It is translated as CASSDRDGNEKLFF.